This T cell receptor beta chain was captured in a study of beta chain features in type 1 diabetes. The sample holds a few counts of this clone. What it binds is unknown. The same CDR3 is also encoded by other DNA sequences in this sample. Each sorted fraction was over 95% pure. The isolated RNA, all of it, was reverse transcribed, so expressed TCRB transcripts were what got sequenced. Data came from immunoSEQ multiplex PCR; TCRdb stores just in-frame clones and leaves some out. The sample shows 500,000 to 850,000 clones, over 13% of them seen only once. Germline V CDR1 and CDR2: SGDLS, YYNGEE. V lost 0 bases and J 4 bases, leaving 7 bases between the germline ends. CDR3 length: 13 amino acids. Study outcomes and limitations: Compared with healthy donors, patients appeared to share more similar naive, central memory and regulatory TCRB repertoires. More deletions and fewer insertions at VDJ junctions were seen in type 1 diabetes patients. Shorter TCRB CDR3s, moderately but significantly so, marked every one of the four CD4+ subsets in Type 1 diabetes patients.

Material for sequencing was naive CD4+ T cells from blood. The TCR comes from a man aged 18 to 29 with type 1 diabetes. This sequence joins TRBV9 and TRBJ1-1; D might be TRBD1 (5 bases). The DNA of the CDR3 is TGTGCCAGCAGCGTAGATGGGGCCACTGAAGCTTTCTTT. Translating gives CASSVDGATEAFF.